This TCR beta chain was found in a study of long-term antiretroviral therapy in people with HIV. Study-wide findings and caveats: Investigators report no available data on ART adherence, viral resistance or therapy changes. Comparison with controls showed narrower CDR3 length ranges in HIV repertoires.

Every participant gave one or more pre-ART and two or more post-ART PBMC samples. The germline gives CDR1 SNHLY, CDR2 FYNNEI. Losses at the gene ends were 3 bases for V and 2 bases for J; bases not matched to a gene: 6. This CDR3 is 15 amino acids long. By proportion, this clone is medium-sized. Its specificity is not known. The sample contains more than one DNA sequence encoding this CDR3. Investigators performed immunoSEQ version v3.0 at survey level. Per-sample targets for sequencing were about 35,000-50,000 T-cell genomes. Sequencing was performed with immunoSEQ multiplex PCR; in TCRdb, only in-frame clones are kept and a portion is missing. This sample has around 15,000 clones, with about 81% found just once.

The sequence was obtained from a man aged 18 to 29 with HIV. This chain uses TRBV2 with TRBJ2-5, with 7 positions matching TRBD2. The starting material was unsorted PBMCs, obtained 0.1 years after starting antiretroviral therapy. The CDR3 region has the DNA TGTGCCAGCAGTGATGGTGGGGGGGGGCAAGAGACCCAGTACTTC. It is translated as CASSDGGGGQETQYF.